This T cell receptor (beta chain) was identified during a study of T-cell memory formation after mild COVID-19. Overall study context: There were largely donor-specific TCR clusters.

Germline V gene data show CDR1 as GTSNPN and CDR2 as SVGIG (reference sequence). With 3 bases removed from V and 1 base from J, the gap between germline ends came to 16 bases. The CDR3 covers 15 residues. TCRdb itself ran the 5' RACE reads through MiXCR, one entry per CDR3 protein. Altogether hundreds of thousands of distinct CDR3 sequences are present, roughly 17% being singletons, with the ten largest covering approximately 8.1%. Many counts were recorded for this clonotype. The rearrangement joins TRBV30 to TRBJ2-7; D unresolved. This sequence originates from an adult woman who had mild COVID-19 (a few samples of this study predate the infection). Cell type and time point are not known. Source material: PBMCs or a T cell subset sorted from them (not recorded which). The CDR3 DNA is TGTGCCTGGAGCCGCACGTCTTTCCGGTCCTACGAGCAGTACTTC. Its protein is CAWSRTSFRSYEQYF.